This TCR beta chain was captured in a study of blood T cells in healthy people across ages. At least 6 million PBMCs were isolated per sample. With regard to this clonotype: Its antigen is unidentified.

Study-wide findings and caveats: More naive CD4+ cells and higher diversity marked long-lived donors relative to aged donors. Measured against age, TCR beta diversity per million T cells decreased in a roughly linear manner.

V gave up 0 bases and J gave up 10 bases, with 22 bases separating them. CDR1 is SGHAT, CDR2 FQNNGV, per germline. The CDR3 is made up of 17 amino acids. The second PCR ran roughly 7 to 12 cycles with a sample-barcoded 5' primer and J-beta primers. TCRdb used MiXCR to reprocess the 5' RACE reads, holding one entry per CDR3 protein. The data show about 1 million distinct CDR3 sequences, around 43% seen once. The genes are TRBV11-2 and TRBJ2-1; TRBD2 might be the D (6 bases). Sample: blood. The sequence derives from an older woman in good health. CDR3 region: CASSLDVRGPSSYEQFF. As DNA, the CDR3 is TGTGCCAGCAGCTTAGATGTGCGGGGCCCAAGCTCCTACGAGCAGTTCTTC.